The TCR beta chain under discussion was sequenced for a study of T cell responses to AZD1222 COVID-19 vaccine. This clone has just one count. What it binds is unknown. The length of the CDR3 is 15 residues. Deletions cut 1 base from V and 1 base from J, with 10 bases between. Germline assignment: CDR1 SEHNR and CDR2 FQNEAQ (reference sequence). Only in-frame clones appear in the TCRdb table, and some are missing; sequencing was by immunoSEQ multiplex PCR. There are about 92,000 clones in the sample; roughly 93% occur only once, and 22% lies in the top ten. Study-level points and caveats: Within unmutated variant regions lay the reported targets of nearly half of spike-specific TCRs. It was only after the peak T cell response that any repertoires were sampled.

The source was peripheral blood, collected on day 0 of AZD1222 vaccination. This TCR was recovered from an adult in good health. The chain carries TRBV7-9 and TRBJ1-1; no clear D. CDR3 nucleotides: TGTGCCAGCAGCTTAGGTGCAGCTACGAACACTGAAGCTTTCTTT. Its protein is CASSLGAATNTEAFF.